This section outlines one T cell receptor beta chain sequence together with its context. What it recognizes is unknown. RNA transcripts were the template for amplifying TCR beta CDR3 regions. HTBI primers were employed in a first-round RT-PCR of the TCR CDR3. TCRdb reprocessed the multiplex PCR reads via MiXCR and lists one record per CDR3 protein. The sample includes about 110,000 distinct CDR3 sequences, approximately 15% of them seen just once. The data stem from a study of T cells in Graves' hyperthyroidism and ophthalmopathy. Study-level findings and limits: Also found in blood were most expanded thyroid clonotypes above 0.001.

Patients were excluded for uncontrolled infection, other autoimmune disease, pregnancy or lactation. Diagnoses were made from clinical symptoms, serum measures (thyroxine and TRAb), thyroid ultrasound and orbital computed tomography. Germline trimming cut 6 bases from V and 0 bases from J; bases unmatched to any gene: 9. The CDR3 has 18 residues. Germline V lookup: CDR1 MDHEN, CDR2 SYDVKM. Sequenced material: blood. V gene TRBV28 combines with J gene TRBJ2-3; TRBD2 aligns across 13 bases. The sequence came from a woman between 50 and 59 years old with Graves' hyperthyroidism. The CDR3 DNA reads TGTGCCAGCAGCTCTCCGGGACTAGCGGGGCCTAGCACAGATACGCAGTATTTT. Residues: CASSSPGLAGPSTDTQYF.